Following are 9 T cell receptor beta chains from one sample sequenced in a study of cytomegalovirus exposure and HLA in healthy donors. Generated by immunoSEQ multiplex PCR, the TCRdb table keeps only in-frame clones and is missing some. The sample has under 80,000 clones; 80% to 90% are singletons. Sequenced input: PBMCs. These receptors were taken from a woman between 18 and 29 years old in good health and CMV-seronegative.

The chain uses TRBV30 and TRBJ2-7, with TRBD1 as a possible D gene (5 bases). CDR3 size: 17 residues. CDR1 GTSNPN and CDR2 SVGIG come from the germline V gene (reference sequence). V lost 0 bases and J 3 bases, leaving 21 bases between the germline ends. In DNA form, the CDR3 reads TGTGCCTGGAGTGTATATGGATTGGCAGGGAACAGCTACGAGCAGTACTTC. Protein: CAWSVYGLAGNSYEQYF.

The chain carries TRBV6-1 and TRBJ1-2; 10 bases align to TRBD1. V shed 7 bases, J shed 5 bases, and the junction held 7 bases outside the gene matches. The CDR3 loop spans 14 amino acids. Germline V lookup: CDR1 MNHNS, CDR2 SASEGT. Here the CDR3 DNA reads TGTGCCAGCATCCCCGGGACAGGGGATTATGGCTACACCTTC. It encodes CASIPGTGDYGYTF.

The chain couples TRBV27 to TRBJ2-1, with D tentatively TRBD2 (6 bases). V lost 5 bases and J 0 bases, leaving 14 bases between the germline ends. Germline V gene lookup returns CDR1 MNHEY and CDR2 SMNVEV (reference sequence). CDR3 size: 16 residues. The CDR3 protein is CASSPPGRASYNEQFF. For the CDR3, the DNA is TGTGCCAGCAGTCCCCCCGGGAGAGCCTCCTACAATGAGCAGTTCTTC.

The V call is TRBV7-2, the J call TRBJ1-2; tentatively, D is TRBD1 (5 bases). The CDR3 consists of 15 residues. The germline gives CDR1 SGHTA, CDR2 FQGNSA. Trimming stripped 2 bases from V and 2 bases from J, with 12 bases between. The CDR3: CASSLFGGGNYGYTF. DNA for the CDR3: TGTGCCAGCAGCTTATTTGGGGGGGGAAACTATGGCTACACCTTC.

The count of this clone is one. This sequence joins TRBV9 and TRBJ1-2; D is unclear. The V gene's germline CDR1 is SGDLS and CDR2 YYNGEE. Deletions cut 3 bases from V and 12 bases from J, with 18 bases between. This CDR3 is 13 amino acids long. Here the CDR3 DNA reads TGTGCCAGCAGCGCCACAGTCATCCACGAACACACCTTC. Translation gives CASSATVIHEHTF.

The chain has TRBV19 and TRBJ1-5, with 7 nucleotides matching TRBD1. V shed 1 base, J shed 5 bases, and the junction held 8 bases outside the gene matches. This CDR3 has 16 amino acids. Germline lookup yields CDR1 LNHDA and CDR2 SQIVND (reference sequence). The CDR3 reads CASSIVGRGYYQPQHF. Written as DNA, the CDR3 is TGTGCCAGTAGTATAGTCGGCAGGGGGTATTATCAGCCCCAGCATTTT.

V is TRBV27 and J is TRBJ2-7; no clear D. CDR1 MNHEY and CDR2 SMNVEV come from the germline V gene (reference sequence). This CDR3 is 15 amino acids long. Trimming removed 3 bases at V and 0 bases at J, with 12 bases between. The CDR3 is CASSFVYSSSYEQYF. The CDR3 region has the DNA TGTGCCAGCAGTTTTGTTTATTCGAGCTCCTACGAGCAGTACTTC.

V is TRBV9 and J is TRBJ2-2, with D possibly being TRBD2 (5 bases). With 0 bases removed from V and 6 bases from J, the gap between germline ends came to 15 bases. The germline V gene has CDR1 SGDLS and CDR2 YYNGEE. The CDR3 spans 16 residues. CDR3 protein: CASSVGVGQRAGELFF. The CDR3, as DNA: TGTGCCAGCAGCGTAGGAGTCGGGCAGAGGGCCGGGGAGCTGTTTTTT.

The chain recombines TRBV7-8 with TRBJ1-1; TRBD1 agrees at 8 bases. V shed 1 base, J shed 3 bases, and the junction held 1 base outside the gene matches. Germline loops: CDR1 SGHVS, CDR2 FQNEAQ. There are 14 residues in the CDR3. In nucleotides, the CDR3 is TGTGCCAGCAGCTTAGTACAGGGGGACACTGAAGCTTTCTTT. Its protein is CASSLVQGDTEAFF.